Each of the 18 T cell receptor beta chains below was sequenced from the same sample in a study of T cells expressing NK-cell markers. TCRdb re-called the 5' RACE reads, yielding one record per CDR3 amino acid sequence without DNA. Its clone listing holds 150,000 or so distinct CDR3 sequences. The sample comprised blood T cells: a sorted CD56 or NKG2C T cell subset, CD4+ or CD8+ T cells, or bulk PBMC T cells (not recorded which). These receptor sequences come from a woman between 18 and 70 years old in good health.

CDR3: CASSLDSTQYF. The chain joins TRBV5-6 to TRBJ2-3. CDR1 is SGHDT, CDR2 YYEEEE, per germline. CDR3 size: 11 residues.

The rearrangement uses TRBV2 and TRBJ1-5. Germline V CDR1 and CDR2: SNHLY, FYNNEI. The CDR3 length is 13 residues. CDR3 region: CASTLGGEEPQHF.

V usage is TRBV5-1 and J usage is TRBJ2-2. The germline V gene has CDR1 SGHRS and CDR2 YFSETQ. This CDR3 has 14 amino acids. The CDR3 loop is CASSRPDPTGELFF.

The chain joins TRBV2 to TRBJ1-1; there is no DNA to check the TCRdb D call of TRBD1. CDR1 is SNHLY, CDR2 FYNNEI, per germline. This CDR3 is built from 13 residues. The chain's CDR3 is CASSEMSGRGAFF.

CDR3: CASSSQGSYNEQFF. This rearrangement joins TRBV5-1 to TRBJ2-1; the TCRdb call, TRBD1, lacks DNA for checking. CDR1 is SGHRS, CDR2 YFSETQ, per germline. The CDR3 runs 14 residues.

The chain is built from TRBV7-2 and TRBJ2-7; the TCRdb call, TRBD2, lacks DNA for checking. This CDR3 has 15 residues. Looked up from germline, CDR1 is SGHTA and CDR2 is FQGNSA. The CDR3 is CASSKPGLAGDEQYF. Filled out from reference TRBV7-2 and TRBJ2-7, the complete variable domain reads GAGVSQSPSNKVTEKGKDVELRCDPISGHTALYWYRQSLGQGLEFLIYFQGNSAPDKSGLPSDRFSAERTGGSVSTLTIQRTQQEDSAVYLCASSKPGLAGDEQYFGPGTRLTVT.

The genes are TRBV10-3 and TRBJ2-1; no DNA is available, so the TRBD1 call from TCRdb remains unchecked. The CDR3 contains 15 residues. CDR1 is ENHRY, CDR2 SYGVKD, per germline. CDR3 region: CAINGGGALYNEQFF.

V is TRBV11-2 and J is TRBJ2-5; checking the TCRdb D call of TRBD1 is not possible without DNA. This CDR3 comprises 16 residues. Germline V gene lookup returns CDR1 SGHAT and CDR2 FQNNGV. The CDR3 region is CASSLVLRGTEETQYF.

This rearrangement joins TRBV29-1 to TRBJ2-1; absent DNA, TCRdb's TRBD1 call cannot be checked. Germline lookup yields CDR1 SQVTM and CDR2 ANQGSEA. CDR3 length: 14 amino acids. This CDR3 reads CSVRKGGQGNEQFF.

The chain joins TRBV20-1 to TRBJ1-5; absent DNA, TCRdb's TRBD1 call cannot be checked. The CDR3 extends over 16 amino acids. Germline V gene sequence: CDR1 DFQATT, CDR2 SNEGSKA (reference sequence). The CDR3 region is CSAGEPGGRSNQPQHF.

This chain uses TRBV5-1 with TRBJ2-4. The CDR3 consists of 12 residues. The germline V gene encodes CDR1 SGHRS and CDR2 YFSETQ. CDR3 protein: CASSLEGNIQYF.

The chain employs TRBV9 and TRBJ2-3. Germline V gene lookup returns CDR1 SGDLS and CDR2 YYNGEE. CDR3 size: 16 residues. The chain's CDR3 is CASSLGGTSGTDTQYF.

The J gene is TRBJ1-5, the V gene TRBV20-1; TCRdb gives TRBD1 as the D gene, but with no DNA this cannot be confirmed. Looked up from germline, CDR1 is DFQATT and CDR2 is SNEGSKA (reference sequence). The CDR3 runs 16 residues. CDR3 protein: CSARPGQGARRQPQHF.

The rearrangement joins TRBV9 to TRBJ1-1. From germline, CDR1 is SGDLS and CDR2 YYNGEE. This CDR3 comprises 15 residues. CDR3 amino acids: CASSVVWGTNTEAFF.

This chain connects TRBV28 to TRBJ2-7; lacking DNA, the TRBD2 call made by TCRdb goes unchecked. CDR3 length: 13 residues. In germline, CDR1 is MDHEN, CDR2 SYDVKM. The CDR3 loop reads CASERGDYYEQYF.

This chain connects TRBV5-6 to TRBJ1-1. The CDR3 sequence is 14 residues long. Germline V gives CDR1 SGHDT, CDR2 YYEEEE. The CDR3 loop is CASRGRGVNTEAFF.

This rearrangement joins TRBV7-3 to TRBJ2-7; the TRBD2 assignment by TCRdb is unverifiable without DNA. The CDR3 length is 16 residues. Germline V gives CDR1 SGHTA, CDR2 FQGTGA. CDR3 loop: CASSGSLREGLNEQYF. The full variable domain, in which reference TRBV7-3 and TRBJ2-7 provide the parts outside the CDR3, is GAGVSQTPSNKVTEKGKYVELRCDPISGHTALYWYRQSLGQGPEFLIYFQGTGAADDSGLPNDRFFAVRPEGSVSTLKIQRTERGDSAVYLCASSGSLREGLNEQYFGPGTRLTVT.

The chain recombines TRBV2 with TRBJ2-7; the D call of TRBD1 rests on TCRdb alone, since no DNA is present to check it. The CDR3 consists of 14 residues. Germline-derived CDR1 and CDR2 are SNHLY and FYNNEI. Here the CDR3 reads CASNYLTGEYEQYF.